Following are 22 T cell receptor beta chains from one sample sequenced in a study of blood T cell repertoires in COVID-19. Profiling relied on immunoSEQ multiplex PCR, and the TCRdb table lists in-frame clones only, not all of them. Of more than 200,000 clones in the sample, 86% are singletons; the top ten hold around a tenth. Material: peripheral blood. All receptors come from a man aged 45-65 years with COVID-19, enrolled during active disease.

The V and J genes are TRBV18 and TRBJ1-1; TRBD1 matches at 8 bases. Germline assignment: CDR1 KGHSH and CDR2 LQKENI. The CDR3 runs to 14 residues. J gave up 1 base and V 4 bases, and 2 bases lay outside the gene matches. The DNA of the CDR3 is TGTGCCAGCTCACTCGGACAGGGGAACACTGAAGCTTTCTTT. Protein product: CASSLGQGNTEAFF.

This clone was seen more than once but under ten times. The V gene is TRBV13, the J gene TRBJ2-1; TRBD1 matches 9 bases. Germline V gene sequence: CDR1 PRHDT, CDR2 FYEKMQ (reference sequence). V trimming: 5 bases; J trimming: 6 bases; junction bases outside the gene matches: 8. The CDR3 runs to 15 residues. CDR3 nucleotides: TGTGCCAGCAGCCCCGGGACAGGGATGGTCAATGAGCAGTTCTTC. Protein: CASSPGTGMVNEQFF. The full variable domain, in which reference TRBV13 and TRBJ2-1 provide the parts outside the CDR3, is AAGVIQSPRHLIKEKRETATLKCYPIPRHDTVYWYQQGPGQDPQFLISFYEKMQSDKGSIPDRFSAQQFSDYHSELNMSSLELGDSALYFCASSPGTGMVNEQFFGPGTRLTVL.

This clone turned up a few times. V and J are TRBV2 and TRBJ1-2; 8 bases are a match to TRBD1. CDR3 length equals 14 residues. J lost 3 bases, V lost 4 bases, and 4 bases had no gene match. Germline-derived CDR1 and CDR2 are SNHLY and FYNNEI. In nucleotides, the CDR3 is TGTGCCAGCAGTGCCGACAGGGGCGACTATGGCTACACCTTC. The encoded protein is CASSADRGDYGYTF.

The chain employs TRBV5-1 and TRBJ1-4, with 12 bases fitting TRBD1. The germline V gene has CDR1 SGHRS and CDR2 YFSETQ. The length of the CDR3 is 16 residues. V trimming: 4 bases; J trimming: 3 bases; junction bases outside the gene matches: 4. CDR3 in amino acids: CASSLGQGAANEKLFF. The DNA for the CDR3 is TGCGCCAGCAGCCTGGGACAGGGGGCCGCTAATGAAAAACTGTTTTTT. The whole variable domain, remainder taken from reference TRBV5-1 and TRBJ1-4, is KAGVTQTPRYLIKTRGQQVTLSCSPISGHRSVSWYQQTPGQGLQFLFEYFSETQRNKGNFPGRFSGRQFSNSRSEMNVSTLELGDSALYLCASSLGQGAANEKLFFGSGTQLSVL.

The gene calls are TRBV6-1 and TRBJ1-5; 11 nucleotides agree with TRBD1. Losses at the gene ends were 2 bases for V and 7 bases for J; bases not matched to a gene: 7. Germline V gene data show CDR1 as MNHNS and CDR2 as SASEGT. CDR3 size: 16 residues. The CDR3 loop is CASSEWGQGGSQPQHF. CDR3 nucleotide sequence: TGTGCCAGCAGTGAATGGGGACAGGGGGGAAGCCAGCCCCAGCATTTT.

The V gene is TRBV21-1, the J gene TRBJ1-1. TRBV21-1 is flagged as a pseudogene. The CDR3 sequence is 13 residues long. CDR3 coding DNA: TGTGCCAGCAGCAAAGTCGGGGTTACTGAAGCTTTCTTT. Translation: CASSKVGVTEAFF.

The chain joins TRBV3-1 (or the pseudogene TRBV3-2) to TRBJ1-5, with D perhaps TRBD1 (5 bases). This CDR3 has 14 amino acids. V was pared by 3 bases and J by 5 bases, with 11 bases between. Germline-derived CDR1 and CDR2 are LGHDT and YNNKEL (reference sequence). The CDR3 loop is CASSHQGSDQPQHF. The CDR3 DNA reads as TGTGCCAGCAGCCACCAGGGTTCGGATCAGCCCCAGCATTTT.

The rearrangement uses TRBV5-4 and TRBJ2-3, with no clear D. V was cut by 3 bases and J by 6 bases, with 8 bases left in between. The CDR3 runs 12 residues. Germline loops: CDR1 SGHNT, CDR2 YYREEE (reference sequence). The CDR3 nucleotides are TGTGCCAGCAGCTCCCCGGGTGATACGCAGTATTTT. This codes for CASSSPGDTQYF.

The rearrangement links TRBV10-3 to TRBJ1-6; D is undetermined. CDR3 size: 14 residues. The germline gives CDR1 ENHRY, CDR2 SYGVKD. Trimming took 6 bases from V and 7 from J, leaving 13 bases between them. The CDR3, as DNA: TGTGCCATCAGGGAACAGAGCGGGAATTCACCCCTCCACTTT. Its translation: CAIREQSGNSPLHF.

The chain uses TRBV7-9 and TRBJ2-2, with 12 positions matching TRBD2. V lost 6 bases to trimming and J lost 0 bases; unmatched junction nucleotides: 11. CDR1 SEHNR and CDR2 FQNEAQ come from the germline V gene (reference sequence). This CDR3 comprises 19 residues. The CDR3 DNA reads as TGTGCCAGCAGTCCCACACGGACTAGCGGGGACGCGAACACCGGGGAGCTGTTTTTT. It specifies CASSPTRTSGDANTGELFF.

The chain links TRBV10-2 to TRBJ1-6, with D possibly TRBD1 on 5 matching bases. V lost 7 bases to trimming and J lost 8 bases, with 15 bases between them. This CDR3 has 14 residues. CDR1 WSHSY and CDR2 SAAADI come from the germline V gene. The CDR3 region is CASTFQEGYSPLHF. CDR3 bases: TGCGCCAGCACTTTCCAGGAGGGGTATTCACCCCTCCACTTT.

This chain joins TRBV6-2 or TRBV6-3 and TRBJ2-7; D gene unclear. The CDR3 is 11 residues long. Deletions cut 5 bases from V and 6 bases from J, with 8 bases between. Germline CDR1 and CDR2: MNHEY and SVGEGT. The CDR3 is CASSTGGEQYF. The CDR3 coding sequence is TGTGCCAGCAGTACTGGTGGCGAGCAGTACTTC.

The CDR3 is CSVEHNTDTQYF. The DNA for the CDR3 is TGCAGCGTTGAACACAACACAGATACGCAGTATTTT. The chain joins TRBV29-1 to TRBJ2-3; D is unclear. CDR3 size: 12 residues. The germline gives CDR1 SQVTM, CDR2 ANQGSEA. Trimming pared 2 bases from V and 2 bases from J, leaving 5 bases between.

This chain joins TRBV5-1 and TRBJ1-6; tentatively, D is TRBD1 (6 bases). V was clipped by 0 bases and J by 9 bases, with 16 bases between them. The CDR3 has 16 amino acids. The germline V gene encodes CDR1 SGHRS and CDR2 YFSETQ. This chain's CDR3 is CASSLETGGVGSPLHF. CDR3 nucleotide sequence: TGCGCCAGCAGCTTGGAGACAGGTGGTGTCGGTTCACCCCTCCACTTT.

Here the CDR3 reads CASSYSRDRGVFTYEQYF. CDR3 DNA: TGTGCCAGCAGTTACTCGAGGGACAGGGGAGTCTTCACCTACGAGCAGTACTTC. V gene TRBV6-2 or TRBV6-3 combines with J gene TRBJ2-7; 10 bases match TRBD1. Germline CDR1 and CDR2: MNHEY and SVGEGT. Losses at the gene ends were 0 bases for V and 2 bases for J; bases not matched to a gene: 10. The CDR3 extends over 18 amino acids.

The chain recombines TRBV25-1 with TRBJ2-1; 9 bases align to TRBD2. The V and J ends lost 5 bases and 2 bases, in that order; junction bases with no gene match: 7. The CDR3 is made up of 16 amino acids. Germline V gene data show CDR1 as MGHDK and CDR2 as SYGVNS. CDR3 loop: CASSLASGIAYNEQFF. In DNA, the CDR3 is TGTGCCAGCAGTTTGGCTAGCGGGATAGCCTACAATGAGCAGTTCTTC.

The CDR3 protein is CASKRTVNTEAFF. DNA for the CDR3: TGTGCCAGCAAGCGGACCGTGAACACTGAAGCTTTCTTT. The chain links TRBV6-5 to TRBJ1-1; D is unresolved. There are 13 residues in the CDR3. Trimming took off 7 bases at V and 0 bases at J, with 9 bases between the two ends. CDR1 and CDR2 from the germline V gene are MNHEY and SVGAGI.

This clone was picked up one time. The chain uses TRBV12-5 and TRBJ1-5; 7 bases are a match to TRBD1. Germline CDR1 LGHNT, CDR2 FRNRAP. This CDR3 contains 13 residues. Trimming took 6 bases from V and 7 from J; bases not matched to a gene: 6. CDR3 sequence (DNA): TGTGCTAGTGGGAAGACAGGGTGGCAGCCCCAGCATTTT. Translating it yields CASGKTGWQPQHF.

As regards this clone: A much larger clone is a single base away; this may be a read error. The identical CDR3 is also encoded by other nucleotide sequences in the sample. The V call is TRBV6-1, the J call TRBJ2-5; possible D gene TRBD2, 7 bases. Germline V gene sequence: CDR1 MNHNS, CDR2 SASEGT. The CDR3 has 16 amino acids. Trimming cost V 0 bases and J 5 bases, with 16 bases left between them. The CDR3 DNA follows: TGTGCCAGCAGTGAAGCGGGGAGGGGGGCGGGGGAGACCCAGTACTTC. Translating gives CASSEAGRGAGETQYF.

V and J are TRBV30 and TRBJ2-5; D perhaps matches TRBD2 (5 bases). This CDR3 spans 13 amino acids. The V end lost 4 bases, the J end lost 4 bases, and 13 bases lay between the germline ends. Germline V gives CDR1 GTSNPN, CDR2 SVGIG (reference sequence). The CDR3 reads CAWNGMERETQYF. The CDR3 DNA is TGTGCCTGGAACGGGATGGAACGAGAGACCCAGTACTTC. The full variable domain, rest sourced from reference TRBV30 and TRBJ2-5, is SQTIHQWPATLVQPVGSPLSLECTVEGTSNPNLYWYRQAAGRGLQLLFYSVGIGQISSEVPQNLSASRPQDRQFILSSKKLLLSDSGFYLCAWNGMERETQYFGPGTRLLVL.

In nucleotides, the CDR3 is TGTGCCAGCAGCTTAGGTGGGGCTTATCAGCCCCAGCATTTT. It is translated as CASSLGGAYQPQHF. The V call is TRBV7-9, the J call TRBJ1-5, with a weak D call TRBD1 (5 bases). V was cut by 1 base and J by 5 bases, with 9 bases left in between. Germline V gene sequence: CDR1 SEHNR, CDR2 FQNEAQ (reference sequence). The length of the CDR3 is 14 residues.

This chain uses TRBV27 with TRBJ2-1; 8 bases are shared with TRBD1. The V gene end was trimmed by 0 bases and the J gene end by 4 bases; junction bases not matched to a gene: 5. CDR3 size: 16 residues. Germline CDR1 and CDR2: MNHEY and SMNVEV (reference sequence). CDR3 residues: CASSLSNRGAYNEQFF. The CDR3 DNA reads as TGTGCCAGCAGTTTATCAAACAGGGGGGCTTACAATGAGCAGTTCTTC.